The sequence of this T cell receptor (beta chain) was determined in a study of T cells after yellow fever vaccination. Whole-study context: SMART-Seq v4 Ultra Low Input prepared libraries from low-cell fractions. Points from the study as a whole: Re-detected after boosting: most primary clones, more than 95% of CD4 and roughly 88% of CD8.

Trimming took off 5 bases at V and 5 bases at J, with 15 bases between the two ends. The CDR3 is made up of 14 amino acids. This clonotype was observed at least ten times. Its cognate antigen is unknown. TCRdb re-derived calls from the 5' RACE reads in MiXCR, one entry per CDR3 protein. The repertoire has 120,000 to 150,000 distinct CDR3 sequences, 7.7% of them found once; the top ten carry about 0.73%. This sequence was found in a man younger than 45 who received the YFV17D yellow fever vaccine. The sequencing used CD4+ T cells sorted from PBMCs, collected 5 days after the yellow fever booster vaccination. This rearrangement joins TRBV12-3 or TRBV12-4 to TRBJ2-5; weak D call: TRBD2 (6 bases). This chain's CDR3 is CASSGASEGETQYF. The CDR3 DNA follows: TGTGCCAGCAGTGGGGCTAGCGAGGGGGAGACCCAGTACTTC.